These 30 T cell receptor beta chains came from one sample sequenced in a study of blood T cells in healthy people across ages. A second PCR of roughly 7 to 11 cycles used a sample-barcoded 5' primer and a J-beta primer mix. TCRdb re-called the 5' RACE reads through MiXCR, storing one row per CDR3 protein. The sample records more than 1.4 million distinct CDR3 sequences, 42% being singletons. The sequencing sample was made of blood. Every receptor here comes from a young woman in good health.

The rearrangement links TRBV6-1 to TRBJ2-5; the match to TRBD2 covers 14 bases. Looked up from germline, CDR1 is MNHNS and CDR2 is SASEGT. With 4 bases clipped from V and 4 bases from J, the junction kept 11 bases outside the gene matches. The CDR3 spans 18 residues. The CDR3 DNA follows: TGTGCCAGCAGTGTAGGGGGGACTAGCGGGGGAGTTCGAGAGACCCAGTACTTC. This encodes CASSVGGTSGGVRETQYF.

The DNA of the CDR3 is TGTGCCAGCGGGGGGAGGGGCACTGAAGCTTTCTTT. Translated, it gives CASGGRGTEAFF. This chain joins TRBV2 and TRBJ1-1; TRBD1 might be the D (5 bases). V shed 8 bases and J shed 4 bases, with 11 bases lying between them. The length of the CDR3 is 12 residues. Germline assignment: CDR1 SNHLY and CDR2 FYNNEI. Drawing the rest from reference TRBV2 and TRBJ1-1, the complete variable domain is EPEVTQTPSHQVTQMGQEVILRCVPISNHLYFYWYRQILGQKVEFLVSFYNNEISEKSEIFDDQFSVERPDGSNFTLKIRSTKLEDSAMYFCASGGRGTEAFFGQGTRLTVV.

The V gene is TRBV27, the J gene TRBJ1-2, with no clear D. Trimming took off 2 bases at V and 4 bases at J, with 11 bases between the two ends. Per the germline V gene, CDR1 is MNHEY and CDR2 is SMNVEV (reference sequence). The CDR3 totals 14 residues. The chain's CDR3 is CASSLIGDFYGYTF. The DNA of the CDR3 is TGTGCCAGCAGTTTAATAGGAGATTTCTATGGCTACACCTTC.

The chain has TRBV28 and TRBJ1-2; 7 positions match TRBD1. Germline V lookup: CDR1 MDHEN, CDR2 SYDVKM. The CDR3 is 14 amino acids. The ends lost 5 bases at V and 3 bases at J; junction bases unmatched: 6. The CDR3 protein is CASSTGQAHYGYTF. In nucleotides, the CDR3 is TGTGCCAGCAGTACCGGACAGGCGCACTATGGCTACACCTTC.

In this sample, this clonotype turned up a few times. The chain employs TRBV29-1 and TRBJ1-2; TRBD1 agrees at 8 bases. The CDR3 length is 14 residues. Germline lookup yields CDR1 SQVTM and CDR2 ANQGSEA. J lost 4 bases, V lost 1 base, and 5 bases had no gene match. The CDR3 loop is CSVEGTGSPYGYTF. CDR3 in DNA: TGCAGCGTTGAAGGGACAGGGTCCCCCTATGGCTACACCTTC.

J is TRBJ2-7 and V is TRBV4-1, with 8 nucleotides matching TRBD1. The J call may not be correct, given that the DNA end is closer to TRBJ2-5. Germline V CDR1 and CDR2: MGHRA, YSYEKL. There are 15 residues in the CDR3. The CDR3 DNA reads TGCGCCAGCAGCAGGCCGGGACAGGCTCAAGAGACCCAGTACTTC. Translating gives CASSRPGQAQETQYF.

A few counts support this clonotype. CDR3 in amino acids: CSAPLAGVTDTQYF. The CDR3 coding sequence is TGCAGTGCCCCGTTAGCGGGAGTTACAGATACGCAGTATTTT. The gene calls are TRBV20-1 and TRBJ2-3; 9 bases are shared with TRBD2. This CDR3 contains 14 residues. Looked up from germline, CDR1 is DFQATT and CDR2 is SNEGSKA (reference sequence). Germline trimming cut 6 bases from V and 3 bases from J; bases unmatched to any gene: 7.

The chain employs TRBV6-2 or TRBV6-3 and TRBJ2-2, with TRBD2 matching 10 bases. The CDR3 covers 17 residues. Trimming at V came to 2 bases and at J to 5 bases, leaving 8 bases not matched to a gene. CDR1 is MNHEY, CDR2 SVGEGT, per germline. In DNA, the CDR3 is TGTGCCAGCAGTTACGATGCTAGCGGGGGTTGGACCGGGGAGCTGTTTTTT. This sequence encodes CASSYDASGGWTGELFF.

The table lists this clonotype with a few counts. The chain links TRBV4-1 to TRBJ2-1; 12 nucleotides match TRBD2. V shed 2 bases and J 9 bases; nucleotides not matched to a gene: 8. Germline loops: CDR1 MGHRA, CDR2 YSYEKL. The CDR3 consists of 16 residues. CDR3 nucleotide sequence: TGCGCCAGCAGCCAAATCGGGCTAGCGGGAGGGCCTGAGCAGTTCTTC. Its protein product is CASSQIGLAGGPEQFF.

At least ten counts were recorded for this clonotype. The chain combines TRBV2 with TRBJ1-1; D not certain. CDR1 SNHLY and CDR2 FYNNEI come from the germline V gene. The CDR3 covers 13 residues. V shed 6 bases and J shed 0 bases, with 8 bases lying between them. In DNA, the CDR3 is TGTGCCAGCAGCGACGGATTGAACACTGAAGCTTTCTTT. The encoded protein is CASSDGLNTEAFF.

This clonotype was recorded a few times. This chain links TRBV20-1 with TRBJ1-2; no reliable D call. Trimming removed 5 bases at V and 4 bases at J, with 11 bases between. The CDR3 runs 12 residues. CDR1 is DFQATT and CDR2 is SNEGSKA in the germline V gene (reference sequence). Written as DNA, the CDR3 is TGCAGTGCTGTCTGGCGGGGCTATGGCTACACCTTC. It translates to CSAVWRGYGYTF.

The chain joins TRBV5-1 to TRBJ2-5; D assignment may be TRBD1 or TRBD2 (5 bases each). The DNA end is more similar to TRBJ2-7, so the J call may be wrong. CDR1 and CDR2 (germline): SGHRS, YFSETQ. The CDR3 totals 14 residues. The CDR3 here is CASSFPRDGYEQYF. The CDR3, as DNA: TGCGCCAGCAGCTTCCCCCGGGACGGCTACGAGCAGTACTTC.

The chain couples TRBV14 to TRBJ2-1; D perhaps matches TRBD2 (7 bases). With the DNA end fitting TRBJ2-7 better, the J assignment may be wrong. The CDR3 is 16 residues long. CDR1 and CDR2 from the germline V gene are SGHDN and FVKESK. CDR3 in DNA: TGTGCCAGCAGCCAAATCAGCGGGACATCCTACAATGAGCAGTACTTC. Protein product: CASSQISGTSYNEQYF.

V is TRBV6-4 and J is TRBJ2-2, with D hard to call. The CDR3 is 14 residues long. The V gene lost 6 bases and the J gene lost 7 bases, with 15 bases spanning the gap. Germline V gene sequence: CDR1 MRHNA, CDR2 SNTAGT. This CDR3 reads CASREVSGGGELFF. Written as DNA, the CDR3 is TGTGCCAGCAGGGAAGTTAGTGGTGGCGGGGAGCTGTTTTTT.

CDR3 bases: TGTGCCAGCAGCAGGGCTGGCGGGAGCCTCGCAGATACGCAGTATTTT. Translating gives CASSRAGGSLADTQYF. The V and J genes are TRBV7-2 and TRBJ2-3; TRBD2 agrees at 7 bases. Trimming at V came to 5 bases and at J to 4 bases, leaving 12 bases not matched to a gene. The CDR3 is 16 residues long. Looked up from germline, CDR1 is SGHTA and CDR2 is FQGNSA.

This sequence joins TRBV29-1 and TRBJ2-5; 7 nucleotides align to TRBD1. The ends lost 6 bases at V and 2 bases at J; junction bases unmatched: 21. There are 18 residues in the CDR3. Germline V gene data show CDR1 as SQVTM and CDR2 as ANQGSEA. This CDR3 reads CSVPRGRGSDVPQETQYF. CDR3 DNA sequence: TGCAGCGTACCCCGGGGCAGGGGGTCGGATGTACCACAAGAGACCCAGTACTTC.

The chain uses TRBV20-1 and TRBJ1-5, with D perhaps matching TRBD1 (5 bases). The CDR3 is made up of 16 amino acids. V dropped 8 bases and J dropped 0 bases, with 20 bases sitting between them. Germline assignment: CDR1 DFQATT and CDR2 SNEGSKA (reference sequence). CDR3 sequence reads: CSSDKEPQVSNQPQHF. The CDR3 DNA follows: TGCAGTTCGGACAAGGAGCCCCAGGTTAGCAATCAGCCCCAGCATTTT.

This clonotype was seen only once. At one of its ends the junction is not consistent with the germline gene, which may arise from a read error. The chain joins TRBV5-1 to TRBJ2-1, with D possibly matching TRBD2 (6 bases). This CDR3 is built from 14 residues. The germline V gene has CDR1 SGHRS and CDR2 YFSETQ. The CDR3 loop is CVSRHGGSFDEQFF. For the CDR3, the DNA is TGCGTCAGCAGGCACGGGGGAAGTTTCGATGAGCAGTTCTTC.

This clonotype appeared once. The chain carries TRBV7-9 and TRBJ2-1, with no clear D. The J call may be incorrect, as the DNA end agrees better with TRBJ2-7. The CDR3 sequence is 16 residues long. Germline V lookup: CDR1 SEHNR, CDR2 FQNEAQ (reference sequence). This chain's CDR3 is CASTQLGERSYNEQYF. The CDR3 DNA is TGTGCCAGCACCCAACTCGGCGAGCGCTCCTACAATGAGCAGTACTTC.

The CDR3 nucleotides are TGTGCCAGCAGCGTAGGATCACTAGCCCCCGTCCACGAGCAGTACTTC. This encodes CASSVGSLAPVHEQYF. V gene TRBV9 combines with J gene TRBJ2-7, with D possibly matching TRBD2 (6 bases). Trimming pared 0 bases from V and 5 bases from J, leaving 18 bases between. CDR1 is SGDLS and CDR2 is YYNGEE in the germline V gene. CDR3 length equals 16 residues.

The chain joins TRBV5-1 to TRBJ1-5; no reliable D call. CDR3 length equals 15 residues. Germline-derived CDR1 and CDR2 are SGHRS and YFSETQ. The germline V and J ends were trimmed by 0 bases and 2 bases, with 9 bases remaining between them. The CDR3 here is CASSLDVRGNQPQHF. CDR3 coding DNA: TGCGCCAGCAGCTTGGATGTGAGGGGCAATCAGCCCCAGCATTTT.

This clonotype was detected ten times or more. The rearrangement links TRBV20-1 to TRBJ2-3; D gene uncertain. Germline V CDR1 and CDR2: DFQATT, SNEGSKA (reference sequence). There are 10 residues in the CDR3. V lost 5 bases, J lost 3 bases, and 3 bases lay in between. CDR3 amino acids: CSAPTDTQYF. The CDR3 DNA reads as TGCAGTGCTCCTACAGATACGCAGTATTTT.

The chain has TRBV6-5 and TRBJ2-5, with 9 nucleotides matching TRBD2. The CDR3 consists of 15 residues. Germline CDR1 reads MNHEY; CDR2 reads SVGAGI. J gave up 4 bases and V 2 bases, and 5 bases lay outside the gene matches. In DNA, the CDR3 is TGTGCCAGCAGTTACGGCGGGGGGGCTGTAGAGACCCAGTACTTC. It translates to CASSYGGGAVETQYF.

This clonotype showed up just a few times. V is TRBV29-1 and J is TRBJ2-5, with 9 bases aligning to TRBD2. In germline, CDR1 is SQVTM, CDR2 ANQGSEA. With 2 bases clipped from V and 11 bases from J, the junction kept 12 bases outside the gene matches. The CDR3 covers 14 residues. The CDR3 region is CSVERRGGYNEQYF. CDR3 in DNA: TGCAGCGTTGAACGGCGGGGGGGGTACAATGAGCAGTACTTC.

As DNA, the CDR3 is TGCAGTGCTGAGCCAGGGAAAGCCTATGGCTACACCTTC. Its protein product is CSAEPGKAYGYTF. This chain uses TRBV20-1 with TRBJ1-2, with D tentatively TRBD1 (5 bases). Trimming removed 5 bases from V and 4 bases from J, with 14 bases in between. This CDR3 is 13 amino acids long. Germline loops: CDR1 DFQATT, CDR2 SNEGSKA (reference sequence).

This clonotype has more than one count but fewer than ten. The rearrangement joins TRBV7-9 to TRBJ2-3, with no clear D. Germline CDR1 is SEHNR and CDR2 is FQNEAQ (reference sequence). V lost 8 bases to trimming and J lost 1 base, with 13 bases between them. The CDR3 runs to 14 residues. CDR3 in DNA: TGTGCCAGCGCCCGAAAAGGCGGCACAGATACGCAGTATTTT. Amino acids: CASARKGGTDTQYF. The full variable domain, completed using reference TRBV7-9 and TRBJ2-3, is DTGVSQNPRHKITKRGQNVTFRCDPISEHNRLYWYRQTLGQGPEFLTYFQNEAQLEKSRLLSDRFSAERPKGSFSTLEIQRTEQGDSAMYLCASARKGGTDTQYFGPGTRLTVL.

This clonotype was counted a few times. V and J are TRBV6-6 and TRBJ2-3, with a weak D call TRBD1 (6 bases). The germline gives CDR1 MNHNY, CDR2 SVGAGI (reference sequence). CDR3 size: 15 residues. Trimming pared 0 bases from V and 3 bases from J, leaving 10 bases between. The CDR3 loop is CASSYSLGGTDTQYF. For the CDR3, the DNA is TGTGCCAGCAGTTACTCGTTAGGGGGTACAGATACGCAGTATTTT.

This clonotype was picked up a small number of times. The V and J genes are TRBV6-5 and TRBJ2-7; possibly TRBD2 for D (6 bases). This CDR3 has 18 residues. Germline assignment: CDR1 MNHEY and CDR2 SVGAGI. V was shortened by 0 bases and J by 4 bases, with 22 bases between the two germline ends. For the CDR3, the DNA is TGTGCCAGCAGTTACTCGAAAGGCGGGGACTCAGGACGATACGAGCAGTACTTC. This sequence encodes CASSYSKGGDSGRYEQYF.

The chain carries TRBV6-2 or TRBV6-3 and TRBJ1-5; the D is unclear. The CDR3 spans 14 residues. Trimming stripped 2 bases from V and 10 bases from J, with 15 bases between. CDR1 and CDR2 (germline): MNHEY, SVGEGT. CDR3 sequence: CASSYESRNGPQHF. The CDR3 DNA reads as TGTGCCAGCAGTTACGAATCTCGTAATGGACCCCAGCATTTT.

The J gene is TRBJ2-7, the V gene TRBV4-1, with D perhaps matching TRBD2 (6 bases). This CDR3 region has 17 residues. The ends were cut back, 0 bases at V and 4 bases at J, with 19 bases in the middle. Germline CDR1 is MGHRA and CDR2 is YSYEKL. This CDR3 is CASSQDSLARELYEQYF. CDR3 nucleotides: TGCGCCAGCAGCCAAGATTCGTTGGCGCGGGAATTGTACGAGCAGTACTTC.